Listed here are 30 T cell receptor beta chains from one sample, sequenced in a study of shared clonotypes between healthy human individuals. The naive CD8 subset, CD45RO-negative cells positively selected for CCR7, excluded terminally differentiated effector memory CD45RA+ cells. Profiling relied on immunoSEQ multiplex PCR, and the TCRdb table lists in-frame clones only, not all of them. The data show some 2.1 million clones, about 95% seen once. The sequenced sample was naive CD8+ T cells sorted from blood. These TCRs come from a man younger than 30 in good health.

This clone is a singleton in its sample. This chain uses TRBV7-9 with TRBJ1-1; D gene uncertain. V was pared by 4 bases and J by 1 base, with 10 bases between. Germline CDR1 SEHNR, CDR2 FQNEAQ (reference sequence). CDR3 length: 14 residues. CDR3 nucleotides: TGTGCCAGCAGCTCAATACCAGAGAACACTGAAGCTTTCTTT. Translation gives CASSSIPENTEAFF.

This clone was detected only once. The chain uses TRBV12-5 and TRBJ1-5; 9 bases map to TRBD1. Trimming cost V 4 bases and J 4 bases; bases outside gene matches: 5. Germline lookup yields CDR1 LGHNT and CDR2 FRNRAP. The length of the CDR3 is 15 residues. The CDR3 region is CASGYGQGLNQPQHF. The CDR3 region has the DNA TGTGCTAGTGGTTATGGACAGGGGTTAAATCAGCCCCAGCATTTT.

This chain links TRBV4-1 with TRBJ1-6; a possible D gene is TRBD1 (5 bases). Germline assignment: CDR1 MGHRA and CDR2 YSYEKL. The ends were cut back, 0 bases at V and 12 bases at J, with 15 bases in the middle. The CDR3 sequence is 15 residues long. The CDR3 bases are TGCGCCAGCAGCCAAGAGTCGGGGGGGAGGAGACCCCTCCACTTT. Its translation: CASSQESGGRRPLHF.

The chain uses TRBV9 and TRBJ2-3, with 8 nucleotides matching TRBD2. With 4 bases clipped from V and 4 bases from J, the junction kept 11 bases outside the gene matches. The CDR3 length is 16 residues. Looked up from germline, CDR1 is SGDLS and CDR2 is YYNGEE. The CDR3 reads CASSSPGAGGADTQYF. The CDR3 DNA reads TGTGCCAGCAGCTCGCCCGGGGCGGGAGGTGCAGATACGCAGTATTTT. The complete variable domain, with remaining parts taken from reference TRBV9 and TRBJ2-3, reads DSGVTQTPKHLITATGQRVTLRCSPRSGDLSVYWYQQSLDQGLQFLIQYYNGEERAKGNILERFSAQQFPDLHSELNLSSLELGDSALYFCASSSPGAGGADTQYFGPGTRLTVL.

This chain links TRBV5-6 with TRBJ2-7; the D call may be TRBD1 or TRBD2 (5 bases each). There are 14 residues in the CDR3. In germline, CDR1 is SGHDT, CDR2 YYEEEE. Trimming stripped 6 bases from V and 2 bases from J, with 15 bases between. This CDR3 is CASTFRDVAYEQYF. CDR3 DNA sequence: TGTGCCAGCACCTTTAGGGACGTCGCCTACGAGCAGTACTTC.

The chain uses TRBV2 and TRBJ2-4; D call uncertain. The CDR3 extends over 15 amino acids. V lost 3 bases and J lost 1, with 10 bases in between. Per the germline V gene, CDR1 is SNHLY and CDR2 is FYNNEI. CDR3 region: CASSDPESAKNIQYF. The DNA of the CDR3 is TGTGCCAGCAGTGACCCTGAGTCCGCCAAAAACATTCAGTACTTC.

The J gene is TRBJ2-1, the V gene TRBV10-1; 8 bases map to TRBD2. The CDR3 consists of 15 residues. Germline CDR1 and CDR2: WNHNN and SYGVQD (reference sequence). V lost 4 bases, J lost 6 bases, and 8 bases stayed unmatched. CDR3 DNA: TGCGCCAGCAGTGCGGGACTAGAAGGGCCCAATGAGCAGTTCTTC. This codes for CASSAGLEGPNEQFF.

This chain connects TRBV6-5 to TRBJ2-1, with a weak D call TRBD1 (6 bases). In germline, CDR1 is MNHEY, CDR2 SVGAGI. Trimming took 6 bases from V and 4 from J, leaving 10 bases between them. CDR3 length: 13 amino acids. Written as DNA, the CDR3 is TGTGCCAGCAGCGACAGGTTGTACAATGAGCAGTTCTTC. Translation gives CASSDRLYNEQFF.

The chain recombines TRBV5-1 with TRBJ2-7; D perhaps matches TRBD1 (5 bases). Trimming took 3 bases from V and 3 from J, leaving 16 bases between them. The CDR3 sequence is 15 residues long. CDR1 is SGHRS, CDR2 YFSETQ, per germline. CDR3 sequence reads: CASSWAAGPGYEQYF. For the CDR3, the DNA is TGCGCCAGCAGCTGGGCGGCAGGGCCGGGCTACGAGCAGTACTTC.

The chain combines TRBV13 with TRBJ2-5; tentatively, D is TRBD2 (5 bases). Germline V gene data show CDR1 as PRHDT and CDR2 as FYEKMQ (reference sequence). V was pared by 5 bases and J by 5 bases, with 12 bases between. The CDR3 runs to 13 residues. The CDR3 loop reads CASSPPGGETQYF. CDR3 bases: TGTGCCAGCAGCCCCCCAGGCGGGGAGACCCAGTACTTC.

The V gene is TRBV13, the J gene TRBJ1-1, with D possibly TRBD1 on 6 matching bases. The CDR3 is 13 residues long. The germline CDR1 and CDR2 sequences are PRHDT and FYEKMQ (reference sequence). V lost 5 bases and J 2 bases, leaving 9 bases between the germline ends. The CDR3 nucleotides are TGTGCCAGCAGCGGGGGGCGAAACACTGAAGCTTTCTTT. Its protein product is CASSGGRNTEAFF.

The V and J genes are TRBV4-3 and TRBJ2-2; 9 nucleotides line up with TRBD2. The CDR3 runs to 17 residues. V lost 0 bases and J lost 7; bases outside the gene matches: 9. The germline gives CDR1 LGHNA, CDR2 YSLEER. CDR3: CASSQDSLAGRSGELFF. CDR3 bases: TGCGCCAGCAGCCAAGATTCGCTAGCGGGAAGGAGCGGGGAGCTGTTTTTT.

The chain has TRBV14 and TRBJ2-3, with D perhaps matching TRBD2 (5 bases). CDR3 size: 17 residues. Germline V gives CDR1 SGHDN, CDR2 FVKESK. V dropped 1 base and J dropped 4 bases, with 18 bases sitting between them. CDR3 in amino acids: CASSQGAASHISDTQYF. The CDR3 bases are TGTGCCAGCAGCCAAGGGGCTGCTAGCCACATATCAGATACGCAGTATTTT. Based on the CDR3 plus reference TRBV14 and TRBJ2-3, the full variable domain is EAGVTQFPSHSVIEKGQTVTLRCDPISGHDNLYWYRRVMGKEIKFLLHFVKESKQDESGMPNNRFLAERTGGTYSTLKVQPAELEDSGVYFCASSQGAASHISDTQYFGPGTRLTVL.

The chain couples TRBV2 to TRBJ2-3; D is unresolved. V shed 5 bases and J shed 6 bases, with 6 bases lying between them. Germline CDR1 reads SNHLY; CDR2 reads FYNNEI. The CDR3 has 11 residues. The CDR3 bases are TGTGCCAGCAGTCTAGACGATACGCAGTATTTT. As protein: CASSLDDTQYF.

This clone was counted only a few times. The same CDR3 arises from other DNA sequences in this sample as well. The chain uses TRBV5-6 and TRBJ2-1; D call uncertain. The CDR3 loop spans 14 amino acids. V gave up 0 bases and J gave up 0 bases, with 4 bases separating them. The germline CDR1 and CDR2 sequences are SGHDT and YYEEEE. Here the CDR3 DNA reads TGTGCCAGCAGCTTGGGCAGCTCCTACAATGAGCAGTTCTTC. Residues: CASSLGSSYNEQFF.

V is TRBV19 and J is TRBJ2-7, with TRBD2 matching over 7 bases. V lost 5 bases and J lost 3; bases outside the gene matches: 7. The CDR3 sequence is 14 residues long. From germline, CDR1 is LNHDA and CDR2 SQIVND (reference sequence). This CDR3 is CASSLAGFSYEQYF. The CDR3 region has the DNA TGTGCCAGTAGTTTAGCGGGTTTTAGCTACGAGCAGTACTTC.

In its sample, this clone was seen once. V usage is TRBV10-2 and J usage is TRBJ2-7, with D maybe TRBD2 (6 bases). Deletions cut 9 bases from V and 6 bases from J, with 12 bases between. This CDR3 spans 11 amino acids. CDR1 and CDR2 (germline): WSHSY, SAAADI. The DNA of the CDR3 is TGCGCCAGTGGGACTCCGCCCGAGCAGTACTTC. Protein sequence: CASGTPPEQYF.

This chain links TRBV5-1 with TRBJ2-5; 10 bases agree with TRBD1. The V and J ends lost 4 bases and 3 bases, in that order; junction bases with no gene match: 12. The CDR3 is 17 residues long. Per the germline V gene, CDR1 is SGHRS and CDR2 is YFSETQ. CDR3 in DNA: TGCGCCAGCAGCATTGGGGGACAGGGGTTTGTAAAAGAGACCCAGTACTTC. Its protein product is CASSIGGQGFVKETQYF.

The gene calls are TRBV4-1 and TRBJ2-7; 9 bases fit TRBD2. CDR3 length: 16 residues. V dropped 5 bases and J dropped 4; count of bases not matched to a gene: 12. The germline V gene has CDR1 MGHRA and CDR2 YSYEKL. The DNA for the CDR3 is TGCGCCAGCAGCGTCACGGCGGGAGGGGTTGGGTACGAGCAGTACTTC. This gives the protein CASSVTAGGVGYEQYF.

The chain carries TRBV29-1 and TRBJ2-3; 9 nucleotides align to TRBD2. This CDR3 is built from 15 residues. Germline trimming cut 5 bases from V and 0 bases from J; bases unmatched to any gene: 6. Per germline, CDR1 SQVTM and CDR2 ANQGSEA. This CDR3 is CSVSSGAESTDTQYF. The CDR3 DNA is TGCAGCGTTTCTAGCGGGGCGGAAAGCACAGATACGCAGTATTTT.

The genes are TRBV27 and TRBJ2-5, with D unclear. The CDR3 extends over 13 amino acids. Trimming removed 5 bases from V and 5 bases from J, with 12 bases in between. Germline CDR1 is MNHEY and CDR2 is SMNVEV (reference sequence). Here the CDR3 reads CASSPGPQETQYF. The CDR3 DNA reads as TGTGCCAGCAGTCCGGGCCCGCAGGAGACCCAGTACTTC.

The chain combines TRBV11-2 with TRBJ2-1; 11 bases are shared with TRBD2. The germline V gene has CDR1 SGHAT and CDR2 FQNNGV. This CDR3 contains 14 residues. Germline trimming cut 5 bases from V and 6 bases from J; bases unmatched to any gene: 3. The CDR3 is CASSIAGGPNEQFF. The CDR3 bases are TGTGCCAGCAGCATAGCGGGGGGGCCCAATGAGCAGTTCTTC.

The chain is built from TRBV4-1 and TRBJ2-3; 7 positions match TRBD1. Germline V gene lookup returns CDR1 MGHRA and CDR2 YSYEKL. V was clipped by 1 base and J by 2 bases; unmatched bases: 9. The CDR3 extends over 17 amino acids. CDR3 sequence (DNA): TGCGCCAGCAGCCAAGGTGTGACAGGGACCCTCACAGATACGCAGTATTTT. Encoded protein: CASSQGVTGTLTDTQYF.

The chain uses TRBV5-6 and TRBJ2-6, with D tentatively TRBD1 (6 bases). The V gene's germline CDR1 is SGHDT and CDR2 YYEEEE. Trimming pared 4 bases from V and 7 bases from J, leaving 18 bases between. The CDR3 extends over 16 amino acids. The CDR3 DNA sequence: TGTGCCAGCAGCGGAGAGGGACACCCTGTAGCCAACGTCCTGACTTTC. Residues: CASSGEGHPVANVLTF.

The chain has TRBV18 and TRBJ2-3, with 11 bases lining up with TRBD2. This CDR3 contains 17 residues. The V gene end was trimmed by 6 bases and the J gene end by 2 bases; junction bases not matched to a gene: 10. The germline V gene has CDR1 KGHSH and CDR2 LQKENI. In nucleotides, the CDR3 is TGTGCCAGCTCGAACCCCGGGACTAGCGGTTACACAGATACGCAGTATTTT. This translates into CASSNPGTSGYTDTQYF.

This rearrangement joins TRBV2 to TRBJ1-1; unclear D gene. The CDR3 runs 13 residues. Germline loops: CDR1 SNHLY, CDR2 FYNNEI. V lost 5 bases and J 0 bases, leaving 7 bases between the germline ends. CDR3 amino acids: CASSIVLNTEAFF. In nucleotides, the CDR3 is TGTGCCAGCAGTATAGTACTGAACACTGAAGCTTTCTTT.

This chain uses TRBV4-3 with TRBJ2-1; 15 bases are shared with TRBD2. CDR3 size: 15 residues. Germline CDR1 reads LGHNA; CDR2 reads YSLEER. The V gene end was trimmed by 6 bases and the J gene end by 6 bases; junction bases not matched to a gene: 3. Here the CDR3 DNA reads TGCGCCAGCAGTTCGGGACTAGCGGGAGGCAATGAGCAGTTCTTC. As protein: CASSSGLAGGNEQFF.

CDR3 bases: TGCGCCAGCAGCCAAGAAAGCGCGGCAGGGTTTAGCAATCAGCCCCAGCATTTT. Translating it yields CASSQESAAGFSNQPQHF. The chain combines TRBV4-1 with TRBJ1-5; a possible D gene is TRBD1 (5 bases). Trimming took 0 bases from V and 0 from J, leaving 15 bases between them. The CDR3 totals 18 residues. From germline, CDR1 is MGHRA and CDR2 YSYEKL.

The CDR3 sequence is CASLKTGNYEQFF. The CDR3 DNA is TGTGCCAGCCTCAAGACAGGGAATTATGAGCAGTTCTTC. The genes are TRBV28 and TRBJ2-1; 7 bases are shared with TRBD1. This CDR3 has 13 residues. Per the germline V gene, CDR1 is MDHEN and CDR2 is SYDVKM. The junction had 9 bases not matched to a gene; V was cut back by 8 bases and J by 8 bases.

V usage is TRBV7-9 and J usage is TRBJ1-1; TRBD1 might be the D (6 bases). V lost 5 bases and J lost 8, with 12 bases in between. From germline, CDR1 is SEHNR and CDR2 FQNEAQ (reference sequence). CDR3 size: 12 residues. The CDR3 protein is CASSQMDREAFF. CDR3 in DNA: TGTGCCAGCAGCCAAATGGACAGAGAAGCTTTCTTT.